This is a list of T cell receptor beta chains from one sample in a study of cytomegalovirus exposure and HLA in healthy donors. Assay used: immunoSEQ multiplex PCR; TCRdb lists only in-frame clones, some missing. The profile covers fewer than 140,000 clones, with about four fifths appearing a single time and 5% to 7% taken by the ten largest. The sequenced sample consisted of PBMCs. The receptors originated from a woman in her forties or fifties in good health and CMV-seropositive. The conserved cysteine and the conserved F or W are not part of the CDR3 here. Some rows have no size entry. The others give once, few or many, or a class for an expanded clone.

TRBV5-1,NA,TRBJ1-2,ASSLGPSQGYT
TRBV7-3,once,TRBJ2-5,ASSLVAGETQETQY
TRBV15,NA,TRBJ1-1,ATSRDRGDLTEAF
TRBV18,NA,TRBJ1-4,ASSYDRLTNEKLF
TRBV15,NA,TRBJ1-6,ATSREGTDSPLH
TRBV27,NA,TRBJ1-1,ASSPWRNTEAF
TRBV29-1,NA,TRBJ2-1,SVFRDRGV
TRBV4-2,once,TRBJ2-2,ASSQDYYTGELF
TRBV7-9,NA,TRBJ2-7,ASSLEEAPYEQY
TRBV23-1,few,TRBJ1-2,ASSPGTGGDGYT
TRBV19,NA,TRBJ2-1,ATSSLGASWYNEQF
TRBV2,NA,TRBJ2-3,ASNYYGETDTQY
TRBV19,NA,TRBJ1-4,ASIDIGATNEKLF
TRBV27,NA,TRBJ2-1,ASSLLVQGNEQF
TRBV7-6,NA,TRBJ2-7,ASSLRSGSYEQY
TRBV5-1,once,TRBJ2-7,ASSLGTNLGEQY
TRBV29-1,NA,TRBJ1-5,SVLVYSNQPQH
TRBV14,NA,TRBJ1-3,ASSLGFGAGNTIY
TRBV28,NA,TRBJ1-5,ASITGGESNQPQH
TRBV2,NA,TRBJ1-1,ASRGSSPNGNAEAF
TRBV15,NA,TRBJ1-4,ATSRDDRFNEKLF
TRBV28,NA,TRBJ1-2,ASSFPIRPYGYT
TRBV19,NA,TRBJ1-6,ASSINRGSNNSPLH
TRBV5-5,NA,TRBJ1-2,ASTSRIPEAGNYGYT
TRBV7-9,NA,TRBJ1-4,ASSLAGKTNEKLF
TRBV14,NA,TRBJ2-3,ASSQDPLPGTQY